This T cell receptor (beta chain) was sequenced in a study of T-cell memory formation after mild COVID-19. Turning to the study itself: The two donors had largely donor-specific TCR clusters.

Only one count was recorded for this clonotype. Germline lookup yields CDR1 SGDLS and CDR2 YYNGEE. This CDR3 spans 19 amino acids. Trimming shortened V by 3 bases and J by 4 bases, and 25 bases separated the two germline ends. TCRdb re-derived calls from the 5' RACE reads in MiXCR, one entry per CDR3 protein. The sample holds some 270,000 distinct CDR3 sequences, 15% seen once. The sequencing input was PBMCs or a T cell subset sorted from them (not recorded which). The TCR originated in an adult woman who had mild COVID-19 (a few samples of this study predate the infection). Cell type and time point are not known. The chain has TRBV9 and TRBJ2-2, with D possibly matching TRBD2 (7 bases). The CDR3 here is CASSAQPPGGGAVTGELFF. DNA for the CDR3: TGTGCCAGCAGCGCCCAACCACCAGGTGGGGGGGCGGTCACCGGGGAGCTGTTTTTT.